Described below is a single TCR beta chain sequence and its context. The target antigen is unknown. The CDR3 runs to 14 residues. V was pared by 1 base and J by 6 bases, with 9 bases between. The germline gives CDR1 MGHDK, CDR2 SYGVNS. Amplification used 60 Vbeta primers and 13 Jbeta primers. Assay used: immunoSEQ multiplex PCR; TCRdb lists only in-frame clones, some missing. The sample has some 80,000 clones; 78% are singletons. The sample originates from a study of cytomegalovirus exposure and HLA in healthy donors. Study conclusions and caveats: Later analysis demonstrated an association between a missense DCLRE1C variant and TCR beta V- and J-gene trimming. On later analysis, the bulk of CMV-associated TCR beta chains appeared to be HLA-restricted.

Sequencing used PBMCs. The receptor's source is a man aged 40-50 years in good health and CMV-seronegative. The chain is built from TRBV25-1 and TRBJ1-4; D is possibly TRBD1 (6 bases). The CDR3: CASSESRGYEKLFF. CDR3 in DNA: TGTGCCAGCAGTGAATCCAGGGGCTATGAAAAACTGTTTTTT.